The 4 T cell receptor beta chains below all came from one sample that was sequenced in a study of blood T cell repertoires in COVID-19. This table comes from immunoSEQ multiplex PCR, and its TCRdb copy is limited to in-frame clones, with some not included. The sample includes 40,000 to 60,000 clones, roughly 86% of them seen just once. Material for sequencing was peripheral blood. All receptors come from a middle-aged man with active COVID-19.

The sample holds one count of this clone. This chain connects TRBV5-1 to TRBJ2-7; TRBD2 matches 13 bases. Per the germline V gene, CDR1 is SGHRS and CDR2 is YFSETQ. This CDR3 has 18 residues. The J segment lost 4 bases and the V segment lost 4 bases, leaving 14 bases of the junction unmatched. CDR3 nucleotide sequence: TGCGCCAGCAGCATTCGGACTAGCGGGAGCGTCGGCGGGTACGAGCAGTACTTC. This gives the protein CASSIRTSGSVGGYEQYF.

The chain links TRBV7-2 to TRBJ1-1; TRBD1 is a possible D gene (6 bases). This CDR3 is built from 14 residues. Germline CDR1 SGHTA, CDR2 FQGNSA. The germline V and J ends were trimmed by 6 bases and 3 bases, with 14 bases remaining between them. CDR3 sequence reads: CASRKQGRYTEAFF. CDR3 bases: TGTGCCAGCAGAAAACAGGGTCGTTACACTGAAGCTTTCTTT.

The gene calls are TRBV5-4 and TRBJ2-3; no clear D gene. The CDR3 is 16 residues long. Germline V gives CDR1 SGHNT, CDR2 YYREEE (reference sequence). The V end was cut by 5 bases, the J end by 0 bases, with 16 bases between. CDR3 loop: CASSRGPNLSTDTQYF. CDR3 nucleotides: TGTGCCAGCAGTAGAGGTCCGAACCTGAGCACAGATACGCAGTATTTT.

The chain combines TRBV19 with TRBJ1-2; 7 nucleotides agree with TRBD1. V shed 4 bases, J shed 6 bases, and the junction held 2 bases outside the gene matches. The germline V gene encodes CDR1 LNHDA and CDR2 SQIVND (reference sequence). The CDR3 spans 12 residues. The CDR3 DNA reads TGTGCCAGTAGTAGTCAGGGGGATGGCTACACCTTC. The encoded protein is CASSSQGDGYTF.